A selection of T cell receptor beta chains follows, all from one sample in a study of graft-versus-host responses after intestinal transplantation. This table comes from immunoSEQ multiplex PCR, and its TCRdb copy is limited to in-frame clones, with some not included. Of fewer than 130,000 clones listed, around 95% were seen once; the top ten hold 0.4% to 0.65%. Which antigens these TCRs recognize remains unknown. This specimen consisted of unstimulated CD8+ T cells sorted from spleen or lymph node cells, obtained before intestinal transplant. All receptors come from a human donor who received an intestinal transplant. Each CDR3 is given with its conserved first and last residue.

j_call: TRBJ2-2; v_call: TRBV5-4; cdr3_aa: CASSTPGGPSTGELFF
j_call: TRBJ1-2; v_call: TRBV5-1; cdr3_aa: CASSLGVDGYTF
j_call: TRBJ1-2; v_call: TRBV27; cdr3_aa: CASSLWAGFNYGYTF
j_call: TRBJ2-7; v_call: TRBV2; cdr3_aa: CASRVVWFPADRYEQYF
j_call: TRBJ1-1; v_call: TRBV7-8; cdr3_aa: CASSLPRDRRSNTEAFF
j_call: TRBJ2-1; v_call: TRBV29-1; cdr3_aa: CSAAGGYNEQFF
j_call: TRBJ2-5; v_call: TRBV4-1; cdr3_aa: CASSQLAGSGETQYF
j_call: TRBJ1-2; v_call: TRBV5-6; cdr3_aa: CASSLEGLDYGYTF
j_call: TRBJ1-1; v_call: TRBV19; cdr3_aa: CASSIGWNTEAFF
j_call: TRBJ2-7; v_call: TRBV30; cdr3_aa: CAWSSGRGNEQYF
j_call: TRBJ2-7; v_call: TRBV5-4; cdr3_aa: CASSPGTSGSSEQYF
j_call: TRBJ2-2; v_call: TRBV9; cdr3_aa: CASNPRGSGELFF
j_call: TRBJ2-7; v_call: TRBV7-9; cdr3_aa: CASSSAIYEQYF
j_call: TRBJ1-3; v_call: TRBV5-6; cdr3_aa: CASSGGFRVLGNTIYF
j_call: TRBJ1-1; v_call: TRBV14; cdr3_aa: CASSQEGQLLRGAFF
j_call: TRBJ1-1; v_call: TRBV4-1; cdr3_aa: CASSQDDWRTGGDTEAFF
j_call: TRBJ1-2; v_call: TRBV6-1; cdr3_aa: CASSERFGGNYGYTF
j_call: TRBJ2-2; v_call: TRBV10-2; cdr3_aa: CASSDESTSGSNTGELFF
j_call: TRBJ2-7; v_call: TRBV4-1; cdr3_aa: CASSHGLAGSYEQYF
j_call: TRBJ2-5; v_call: TRBV4-1; cdr3_aa: CASSQDRGGQYF
j_call: TRBJ2-1; v_call: TRBV19; cdr3_aa: CASTLAGGGYNEQFF
j_call: TRBJ2-7; v_call: TRBV5-6; cdr3_aa: CASSYDTEQYF
j_call: TRBJ2-7; v_call: TRBV5-8; cdr3_aa: CASSSLRGASYEQYF
j_call: TRBJ2-1; v_call: TRBV4-2; cdr3_aa: CASSPPSSYNEQFF
j_call: TRBJ1-2; v_call: TRBV4-1; cdr3_aa: CASSQDRDNYGYTF
j_call: TRBJ2-1; v_call: TRBV7-3; cdr3_aa: CASSLSSYNEQFF
j_call: TRBJ2-3; v_call: TRBV19; cdr3_aa: CASTPDGEYTDTQYF
j_call: TRBJ2-1; v_call: TRBV29-1; cdr3_aa: CSVEPGLADNEQFF
j_call: TRBJ2-1; v_call: TRBV5-1; cdr3_aa: CASSIGTSGLIYNEQFF
j_call: TRBJ1-4; v_call: TRBV27; cdr3_aa: CASGQTTNEKLFF
j_call: TRBJ2-2; v_call: TRBV9; cdr3_aa: CASRPGQGNTGELFF
j_call: TRBJ1-5; v_call: TRBV28; cdr3_aa: CASSTGTNNQPQHF
j_call: TRBJ2-7; v_call: TRBV27; cdr3_aa: CASSEDLEQYF
j_call: TRBJ2-2; v_call: TRBV11-2; cdr3_aa: CASSLKLNTGELFF
j_call: TRBJ2-7; v_call: TRBV5-6; cdr3_aa: CASSVGGNEQYF
j_call: TRBJ1-5; v_call: TRBV28; cdr3_aa: CASSLVGSNQPQHF
j_call: TRBJ2-7; v_call: TRBV11-2; cdr3_aa: CASSLTASYEQYF
j_call: TRBJ2-7; v_call: TRBV4-2; cdr3_aa: CASSQPRDSSYEQYF
j_call: TRBJ1-5; v_call: TRBV19; cdr3_aa: CASSILRASNQPQHF
j_call: TRBJ1-2; v_call: TRBV10-2; cdr3_aa: CASSETLNYGYTF
j_call: TRBJ1-1; v_call: TRBV27; cdr3_aa: CASSFGGDFRKAFF
j_call: TRBJ2-2; v_call: TRBV6-5; cdr3_aa: CASSYAGELFF
j_call: TRBJ2-3; v_call: TRBV6-5; cdr3_aa: CASSYSWGREDTQYF
j_call: TRBJ2-7; v_call: TRBV6-5; cdr3_aa: CASSYSGSGAGYEQYF
j_call: TRBJ2-3; v_call: TRBV11-1; cdr3_aa: CASSFAGPTDTQYF
j_call: TRBJ1-1; v_call: TRBV19; cdr3_aa: CASSINSGTTEAFF
j_call: TRBJ2-7; v_call: TRBV5-4; cdr3_aa: CASSAQQGGGYEQYF
j_call: TRBJ2-1; v_call: TRBV6-1; cdr3_aa: CASSDRDRGNEQFF
j_call: TRBJ1-1; v_call: TRBV13; cdr3_aa: CASGRGWDTEAFF
j_call: TRBJ1-2; v_call: TRBV30; cdr3_aa: CAWRTPFSSTNYGYTF
j_call: TRBJ2-2; v_call: TRBV6-4; cdr3_aa: CASSDSGLDYTGELFF
j_call: TRBJ2-7; v_call: TRBV11-2; cdr3_aa: CASSLNQYEQYF
j_call: TRBJ1-4; v_call: TRBV27; cdr3_aa: CASRGSGANEKLFF
j_call: TRBJ1-2; v_call: TRBV5-8; cdr3_aa: CASRSRDGNYGYTF
j_call: TRBJ2-1; v_call: TRBV2; cdr3_aa: CASILPGRGRDEQFF